This entry is about one TCR beta chain. Its antigen remains unidentified. This specimen comes from a study of T cells in Graves' hyperthyroidism and ophthalmopathy. Findings of the study overall: Blood also carried most thyroid clonotypes expanded above 0.001. Stable hyperthyroidism was told apart from ophthalmopathy by a model built on 13 V-J features.

V dropped 5 bases and J dropped 5; count of bases not matched to a gene: 7. Looked up from germline, CDR1 is MRHNA and CDR2 is SNTAGT. CDR3 length equals 15 residues. The source material, RNA transcripts, was used to amplify TCR beta CDR3 regions. A first-round RT-PCR of the TCR CDR3 used the HTBI primer set. TCRdb redid the calling of the multiplex PCR reads with MiXCR, one entry per CDR3 protein. The table lists roughly 560,000 distinct CDR3 sequences, roughly 14% of them singletons, with around 4% in the top ten. Sequencing used blood. The sequence was obtained from a woman between 40 and 55 years old with Graves' ophthalmopathy. The J gene is TRBJ1-5, the V gene TRBV6-4; TRBD1 matches at 9 bases. In DNA form, the CDR3 reads TGTGCCAGCAGTACGGGACAGGGAGAGGATCAGCCCCAGCATTTT. The encoded protein is CASSTGQGEDQPQHF.